This is a list of T cell receptor beta chains from one sample in a study of CD8 T cells in ankylosing spondylitis. Each CDR3 protein is one row after TCRdb ran MiXCR on the 5' RACE reads. The sample lists around 180,000 distinct CDR3 sequences, roughly 18% occurring once. The specimen sequenced was blood, either unsorted or a sorted T cell fraction (not recorded which). Source of these receptors: a male donor between 10 and 30 years old with ankylosing spondylitis or in good health (not recorded which). CDR3s leave out the opening cysteine and the closing phenylalanine or tryptophan. Fields, in order: V gene, J gene, clone size, CDR3 protein. The size of a clone is reported for some rows only, either as once, few or many, or as a class for expanded clones.

TRBV19,TRBJ2-7,few,ASSISEYEQY
TRBV2,TRBJ2-2,once,ASSALAGASGELF
TRBV10-2,TRBJ1-5,many,ASRGVGQPQH
TRBV5-6,TRBJ2-3,many,ASSFRGVRDTQY
TRBV27,TRBJ1-2,many,ASRSKGEDGYT
TRBV6-6,TRBJ1-1,many,ASRQGDTEAF
TRBV14,TRBJ2-1,many,ASSHGTSGRFRTLNEQF
TRBV7-2,TRBJ2-5,many,ASSRSGVETQY
TRBV5-1,TRBJ1-5,many,ASSSTGGWQPQH
TRBV6-4,TRBJ2-1,many,ASSDSCGEGAHSYNEQF
TRBV12-3/TRBV12-4,TRBJ2-3,.,ASSVAGSSTDTQY
TRBV12-3/TRBV12-4,TRBJ2-7,.,ASSFGQGRDEQY
TRBV12-3/TRBV12-4,TRBJ2-4,once,ASSGPGDRGKNIQY
TRBV5-1,TRBJ1-3,.,ASSLRTGRVSVSGNTIY
TRBV3-1,TRBJ1-6,many,ASSTPGAGPGSSPLH
TRBV7-2,TRBJ2-3,few,ASSLGGITDTQY
TRBV29-1,TRBJ1-5,.,SVVEGSSNQPQH
TRBV6-2/TRBV6-3,TRBJ2-1,many,ASSHKREGVLYNEQF
TRBV18,TRBJ2-7,.,ASSQGYSYEQY
TRBV6-2/TRBV6-3,TRBJ2-1,many,ASSSQGPGLSEQF
TRBV29-1,TRBJ1-1,.,SISGTGEPTVAF
TRBV7-6,TRBJ2-1,.,ASSLDVVRSTMPQF
TRBV29-1,TRBJ2-1,many,SVAKGRSYNEQF
TRBV15,TRBJ2-1,.,ATTIPSSYNEQF
TRBV12-3/TRBV12-4,TRBJ1-4,many,ASSSVGGRNEKLF
TRBV29-1,TRBJ2-3,.,SVVGVYTDTQY
TRBV11-3,TRBJ2-3,few,ASSLRLNTDTQY
TRBV30,TRBJ1-1,.,AWSHQEEAF
TRBV20-1,TRBJ2-5,.,SARFWTVEYQETQY
TRBV7-6,TRBJ2-3,few,ASSGGLAGTSTDTQY
TRBV27,TRBJ1-6,few,ASRQGGDSPLH
TRBV4-3,TRBJ2-6,.,ASSQAPSGANVLT
TRBV20-1,TRBJ2-1,many,SASQLAGGPESSYNEQF
TRBV19,TRBJ2-1,many,ASNGPGQGSSSYNEQF
TRBV15,TRBJ2-3,many,ATSRERAVTDTQY
TRBV12-3/TRBV12-4,TRBJ2-7,many,ASSQSGGSTYEQY
TRBV27,TRBJ2-3,once,ASSVFPDTQY
TRBV6-2/TRBV6-3,TRBJ2-2,many,ASRQGFGQTNTGELF
TRBV11-2,TRBJ1-6,many,ASSSGTGNSPLH
TRBV20-1,TRBJ2-5,many,SATGLVRETQY
TRBV7-3,TRBJ2-7,many,ASSLTRRSNYEQY
TRBV3-1,TRBJ1-6,many,ASRQGNSPLH
TRBV12-3/TRBV12-4,TRBJ2-3,.,ASSFGTASTDTQY
TRBV5-1,TRBJ2-3,many,ASRSPSGKLGDTQY
TRBV20-1,TRBJ2-5,many,SARDSRLGLEETQY
TRBV7-2,TRBJ2-7,many,ASSLGTVSYEQY
TRBV12-3/TRBV12-4,TRBJ2-2,many,ASAPRANTGELF
TRBV7-2,TRBJ2-2,many,ASSLEVSLAGPNTGELF
TRBV10-3,TRBJ2-7,many,AISPGTSGDYEQY